These 6 T cell receptor beta chains originate from one sample sequenced in a study of graft-versus-host responses after intestinal transplantation. The assay was immunoSEQ multiplex PCR, and TCRdb's table has in-frame clones only and misses some. In the table there are tens of thousands of clones, over 85% of which are singletons. The material was bone marrow, obtained 700 to 850 days after intestinal transplantation. All receptors come from a human patient who received an intestinal transplant, so some T cells may come from the graft donor.

The chain has TRBV27 and TRBJ2-5; D remains unclear. CDR1 and CDR2 from the germline V gene are MNHEY and SMNVEV (reference sequence). The ends were cut back, 6 bases at V and 3 bases at J, with 11 bases in the middle. CDR3 length: 13 residues. The CDR3 DNA reads as TGTGCCAGCAGATCCCCGCTCGAAGAGACCCAGTACTTC. The encoded protein is CASRSPLEETQYF.

This clone was recorded once. The chain joins TRBV4-1 to TRBJ1-1; TRBD1 aligns across 10 bases. J gave up 0 bases and V 7 bases, and 11 bases lay outside the gene matches. Germline V gene data show CDR1 as MGHRA and CDR2 as YSYEKL. This CDR3 has 17 residues. CDR3: CASTNPGTGDLNTEAFF. The DNA of the CDR3 is TGCGCCAGCACCAACCCCGGGACAGGGGACCTGAACACTGAAGCTTTCTTT.

This sequence joins TRBV27 and TRBJ2-7, with 9 bases aligning to TRBD2. CDR1 MNHEY and CDR2 SMNVEV come from the germline V gene (reference sequence). The length of the CDR3 is 14 residues. V dropped 6 bases and J dropped 3; count of bases not matched to a gene: 6. CDR3 amino acids: CASRLAGQNYEQYF. The CDR3 DNA sequence: TGTGCCAGCAGACTAGCGGGCCAAAACTACGAGCAGTACTTC.

The chain recombines TRBV18 with TRBJ2-7; possible D gene TRBD2, 5 bases. The V end was cut by 4 bases, the J end by 4 bases, with 11 bases between. The CDR3 extends over 13 amino acids. Germline V CDR1 and CDR2: KGHSH, LQKENI. CDR3 residues: CASSQAEEYEQYF. CDR3 bases: TGTGCCAGCTCACAGGCGGAGGAATACGAGCAGTACTTC.

In this sample, this clone turned up once. The V call is TRBV10-1, the J call TRBJ2-5; no reliable D call. The CDR3 contains 11 residues. CDR1 and CDR2 (germline): WNHNN, SYGVQD (reference sequence). Trimming removed 2 bases at V and 4 bases at J, with 2 bases between. The CDR3 bases are TGCGCCAGCAGTGAGGGAGAGACCCAGTACTTC. Its translation is CASSEGETQYF.

This clone has a single count. The V and J genes are TRBV4-2 and TRBJ2-1; D is ambiguous. Between the trimmed V and J ends, which lost 5 bases and 4 bases, there was a span of 9 bases. Germline V gene lookup returns CDR1 LGHNA and CDR2 YNFKEQ. The length of the CDR3 is 13 residues. The CDR3 spells CASSLNGYNEQFF. DNA of the CDR3: TGTGCCAGCAGCTTAAACGGGTACAATGAGCAGTTCTTC.